Sequencing of this T cell receptor (beta chain) was carried out in a study of blood T cell repertoires in COVID-19. Overall study: Specimens from acute and convalescent COVID-19 originated in the United States, Italy and Spain. In each case, the material was cDNA or gDNA derived from T cells, B-cell-depleted T cells, or PBMCs.

V lost 5 bases, J lost 8 bases, and 12 bases stayed unmatched. CDR3 size: 16 residues. CDR1 and CDR2 (germline): SGHDN, FVKESK. Authors' data handling: By means of reference gene primer amplification, nucleated cell counts were estimated. Using immunoSEQ multiplex PCR, the repertoire was profiled, and TCRdb retains in-frame clones only, with some absent. V and J calls and clone size follow that table, whereas D and trimming were derived from the DNA. Among around 230,000 clones listed, 86% were seen once. This clone was observed a single time. Assignment of participants to cohorts was predicated upon participant-reported clinical history.

This TCR was recovered from a woman aged 35 to 49 with acute COVID-19. The V and J genes are TRBV14 and TRBJ1-1; 12 bases agree with TRBD1. Input material: PBMCs or T cells enriched from blood (not recorded which). In DNA form, the CDR3 reads TGTGCCAGCAGCAAGGGACAGGGGGCGAAATCCTCCGAAGCTTTCTTT. Amino acid sequence: CASSKGQGAKSSEAFF.